These 23 T cell receptor beta chains came from one sample sequenced in a study of CD8+ T cells in alopecia areata. RNA was extracted and reverse transcribed into cDNA as the sequencing template. The repertoire was sequenced with immunoSEQ multiplex PCR; TCRdb's copy has only in-frame clones and lacks some. The sample lists under 95,000 clones, 60% to 80% seen once, with approximately 15% in the top ten. Regarding treatment: oral pan-JAK inhibitor, 5-10 mg twice daily. Sequenced here: CD8+ T cells sorted from blood, sampled at approximately week 42, from a patient treated with tofacitinib. These receptors all come from a human donor with alopecia areata.

Only a few counts were recorded for this clone. The chain couples TRBV11-3 to TRBJ1-1, with TRBD1 as a possible D gene (5 bases). From germline, CDR1 is SGHNT and CDR2 YENEEA. Trimming cost V 5 bases and J 0 bases, with 13 bases left between them. The CDR3 has 15 residues. The CDR3 bases are TGTGCCAGCAGCCCCCTCGAGGGGCTGAACACTGAAGCTTTCTTT. It codes for CASSPLEGLNTEAFF. The whole variable domain, remainder taken from reference TRBV11-3 and TRBJ1-1, is EAGVVQSPRYKIIEKKQPVAFWCNPISGHNTLYWYLQNLGQGPELLIRYENEEAVDDSQLPKDRFSAERLKGVDSTLKIQPAELGDSAVYLCASSPLEGLNTEAFFGQGTRLTVV.

Worth noting for this clone: Other nucleotide sequences from this sample produce the same CDR3. The chain uses TRBV7-6 and TRBJ2-5, with D possibly TRBD1 on 5 matching bases. V was clipped by 1 base and J by 5 bases, with 5 bases between them. Germline V gene sequence: CDR1 SGHVS, CDR2 FNYEAQ. This CDR3 has 12 amino acids. For the CDR3, the DNA is TGTGCCAGCAGCTTAGACAGGGAGACCCAGTACTTC. This translates into CASSLDRETQYF.

The chain links TRBV13 to TRBJ2-5, with 7 bases aligning to TRBD2. V shed 4 bases and J 5 bases; nucleotides not matched to a gene: 10. CDR3 length equals 15 residues. Germline V lookup: CDR1 PRHDT, CDR2 FYEKMQ (reference sequence). CDR3 sequence reads: CASSSGLPTEETQYF. In nucleotides, the CDR3 is TGTGCCAGCAGCTCGGGACTACCTACCGAGGAGACCCAGTACTTC.

This chain uses TRBV2 with TRBJ2-5; perhaps TRBD1 as D (6 bases). The germline V and J ends were trimmed by 8 bases and 2 bases, with 12 bases remaining between them. Germline V CDR1 and CDR2: SNHLY, FYNNEI. CDR3 length equals 13 residues. The CDR3 nucleotides read TGTGCCAGCGGCTACAGGGAACAAGAGACCCAGTACTTC. It translates to CASGYREQETQYF.

This clone turned up a few times. The V and J genes are TRBV29-1 and TRBJ1-2; D call uncertain. The CDR3 loop spans 14 amino acids. CDR1 is SQVTM and CDR2 is ANQGSEA in the germline V gene. Deletions cut 3 bases from V and 5 bases from J, with 16 bases between. CDR3 sequence (DNA): TGCAGCGTTGAGTTGGGCATAACAAGATATGGCTACACCTTC. It translates to CSVELGITRYGYTF. Looking up the rest from reference TRBV29-1 and TRBJ1-2 gives the full variable domain: SAVISQKPSRDICQRGTSLTIQCQVDSQVTMMFWYRQQPGQSLTLIATANQGSEATYESGFVIDKFPISRPNLTFSTLTVSNMSPEDSSIYLCSVELGITRYGYTFGSGTRLTVV.

About this clone itself: A junction end diverges from the germline sequence, so it may reflect a read error. The V call is TRBV2, the J call TRBJ2-3, with D possibly TRBD2 on 6 matching bases. The CDR3 runs to 16 residues. CDR1 is SNHLY, CDR2 FYNNEI, per germline. The CDR3: CASSDTAGQLADTQYF. The CDR3 DNA follows: TGTGCCAGCAGTGATACGGCGGGGCAACTGGCAGACACGCAGTATTTT.

The J gene is TRBJ2-1, the V gene TRBV7-6; D is perhaps TRBD1 (5 bases). The CDR3 length is 14 residues. Germline CDR1 and CDR2: SGHVS and FNYEAQ. The ends were cut back, 1 base at V and 8 bases at J, with 12 bases in the middle. DNA of the CDR3: TGTGCCAGCAGCTTAGGGTCAGGGATCTATGAGCAGTTCTTC. It codes for CASSLGSGIYEQFF. Together with reference TRBV7-6 and TRBJ2-1, the CDR3 gives the full variable domain: GAGVSQSPRYKVTKRGQDVALRCDPISGHVSLYWYRQALGQGPEFLTYFNYEAQQDKSGLPNDRFSAERPEGSISTLTIQRTEQRDSAMYRCASSLGSGIYEQFFGPGTRLTVL.

This chain joins TRBV4-3 and TRBJ1-2; the D gene is possibly TRBD1 (6 bases). Germline assignment: CDR1 LGHNA and CDR2 YSLEER. CDR3 length: 13 amino acids. V was trimmed by 2 bases and J by 3 bases, leaving 7 bases between them. The CDR3 DNA follows: TGCGCCAGCAGCCAACCAGGGGACTATGGCTACACCTTC. As protein: CASSQPGDYGYTF.

This chain connects TRBV9 to TRBJ2-4, with TRBD2 matching over 9 bases. CDR1 is SGDLS and CDR2 is YYNGEE in the germline V gene. J lost 6 bases, V lost 0 bases, and 10 bases had no gene match. The CDR3 spans 17 residues. CDR3 DNA sequence: TGTGCCAGCAGCGTAGGATGGAGCGGGGGGACGGTAAACATTCAGTACTTC. Its translation is CASSVGWSGGTVNIQYF.

The CDR3 DNA reads TGTGCCATCAGTGAAAGTCAGGGGCTGGAGACCCAGTACTTC. This encodes CAISESQGLETQYF. This chain uses TRBV10-3 with TRBJ2-5; D perhaps matches TRBD1 (6 bases). V lost 3 bases to trimming and J lost 5 bases, with 13 bases between them. Germline V gives CDR1 ENHRY, CDR2 SYGVKD. This CDR3 contains 14 residues.

This sequence joins TRBV2 and TRBJ2-2; 10 bases agree with TRBD2. J was trimmed by 2 bases and V by 1 base; bases with no gene match: 7. Per the germline V gene, CDR1 is SNHLY and CDR2 is FYNNEI. The CDR3 spans 18 residues. This CDR3 reads CASSEDSGGYRNTGELFF. The CDR3 nucleotides read TGTGCCAGCAGTGAAGATAGCGGGGGGTACCGAAACACCGGGGAGCTGTTTTTT.

The table lists this clone with a few counts. The chain carries TRBV14 and TRBJ2-5, with D possibly TRBD2 on 7 matching bases. V was trimmed by 2 bases and J by 4 bases, leaving 8 bases between them. This CDR3 comprises 13 residues. CDR1 and CDR2 from the germline V gene are SGHDN and FVKESK. CDR3 in amino acids: CASSQRGGETQYF. The CDR3 DNA is TGTGCCAGCAGCCAAAGGGGGGGAGAGACCCAGTACTTC.

This clone has only one observation. V gene TRBV13 combines with J gene TRBJ1-2; a possible D gene is TRBD1 (6 bases). Deletions cut 5 bases from V and 8 bases from J, with 15 bases between. Per germline, CDR1 PRHDT and CDR2 FYEKMQ (reference sequence). This CDR3 is 13 amino acids long. CDR3 nucleotide sequence: TGTGCCAGCAGCCGTTCACAGGGTTTGGGCTACACCTTC. Its translation: CASSRSQGLGYTF.

The rearrangement uses TRBV6-5 and TRBJ2-7, with a tentative D call TRBD2 (5 bases). This CDR3 has 12 residues. Germline CDR1 is MNHEY and CDR2 is SVGAGI. The V and J ends lost 8 bases and 3 bases respectively, with 11 bases between them. The CDR3 coding sequence is TGTGCCAGCTCCTCGGGGAGCTACGAGCAGTACTTC. The encoded protein is CASSSGSYEQYF.

There are a few counts of this clone. The CDR3 nucleotides are TGTGCCAGCAGTGCCCCGACCGACAGGGTTGAGCAGTTCTTC. Translated: CASSAPTDRVEQFF. The rearrangement links TRBV2 to TRBJ2-1; 7 nucleotides align to TRBD1. The CDR3 sequence is 14 residues long. The J segment lost 9 bases and the V segment lost 4 bases, leaving 9 bases of the junction unmatched. Germline-derived CDR1 and CDR2 are SNHLY and FYNNEI.

The chain links TRBV4-3 to TRBJ2-7, with D unresolved. Trimming removed 0 bases from V and 2 bases from J, with 11 bases in between. This CDR3 spans 15 amino acids. Per the germline V gene, CDR1 is LGHNA and CDR2 is YSLEER. The CDR3 spells CASSQDPAGAYEQYF. The CDR3 DNA reads as TGCGCCAGCAGCCAAGATCCGGCAGGAGCCTACGAGCAGTACTTC.

This chain links TRBV20-1 with TRBJ2-7, with no clear D. The CDR3 runs to 10 residues. V shed 3 bases and J shed 4 bases, with 4 bases lying between them. CDR1 DFQATT and CDR2 SNEGSKA come from the germline V gene (reference sequence). Here the CDR3 DNA reads TGCAGTGCTAGGGGATACGAGCAGTACTTC. Amino acids: CSARGYEQYF.

V is TRBV7-2 and J is TRBJ1-1, with D possibly TRBD1 on 6 matching bases. V was pared by 1 base and J by 1 base, with 10 bases between. Germline V gene data show CDR1 as SGHTA and CDR2 as FQGNSA. The CDR3 is 15 amino acids. The CDR3 bases are TGTGCCAGCAGCTTAGAAAGAGGGGGGAACACTGAAGCTTTCTTT. It translates to CASSLERGGNTEAFF.

V is TRBV11-2 and J is TRBJ2-1; 8 positions match TRBD2. The ends lost 7 bases at V and 0 bases at J; junction bases unmatched: 5. The CDR3 length is 15 residues. The germline CDR1 and CDR2 sequences are SGHAT and FQNNGV. The chain's CDR3 is CASTGGGSSYNEQFF. CDR3 in DNA: TGTGCCAGCACAGGCGGGGGGAGCTCCTACAATGAGCAGTTCTTC.

The CDR3 sequence: CASSLGNYGYTF. CDR3 sequence (DNA): TGTGCCAGTAGTCTGGGGAACTATGGCTACACCTTC. The gene calls are TRBV19 and TRBJ1-2; the D is unclear. The CDR3 is 12 residues long. Looked up from germline, CDR1 is LNHDA and CDR2 is SQIVND (reference sequence). V lost 5 bases, J lost 2 bases, and 6 bases lay in between.

This chain connects TRBV5-1 to TRBJ1-1; possible D gene TRBD1, 5 bases. Looked up from germline, CDR1 is SGHRS and CDR2 is YFSETQ. Trimming cost V 7 bases and J 1 base, with 17 bases left between them. There are 15 residues in the CDR3. The CDR3 reads CASRMRGGPNTEAFF. In DNA form, the CDR3 reads TGCGCCAGCCGTATGAGGGGAGGGCCGAACACTGAAGCTTTCTTT. Using reference TRBV5-1 and TRBJ1-1 for the parts outside the CDR3, the full variable domain is KAGVTQTPRYLIKTRGQQVTLSCSPISGHRSVSWYQQTPGQGLQFLFEYFSETQRNKGNFPGRFSGRQFSNSRSEMNVSTLELGDSALYLCASRMRGGPNTEAFFGQGTRLTVV.

The chain is built from TRBV7-2 and TRBJ2-7, with TRBD1 matching 8 bases. Unmatched junction bases numbered 8, after V lost 1 base and J lost 3 bases. The CDR3 consists of 16 residues. Germline CDR1 and CDR2: SGHTA and FQGNSA. The chain's CDR3 is CASSLDWRTGYYEQYF. The CDR3 coding sequence is TGTGCCAGCAGCTTAGATTGGAGGACAGGGTACTACGAGCAGTACTTC.

This CDR3 reads CASRPGDNYGYTF. In DNA form, the CDR3 reads TGTGCCAGCAGGCCAGGCGATAACTATGGCTACACCTTC. This chain connects TRBV6-6 to TRBJ1-2; D is undetermined. Germline V CDR1 and CDR2: MNHNY, SVGAGI (reference sequence). V lost 6 bases, J lost 1 base, and 9 bases lay in between. CDR3 size: 13 residues.